This T cell receptor beta chain was recorded in a study of cytomegalovirus exposure and HLA in healthy donors (dated by TCRdb to 2015 to 2018). Regarding the research as a whole: In an earlier analysis of roughly 500 of the donors, 276 Gb of sequence data and approximately 100 million unique TCR beta sequences from about 179 million T cells were reported. Roughly 300 gigabases of sequencing data and some 85 million unique TCR sequences were included in an early release covering about 600 HLA-typed donors. The genetic ancestry cluster associated with self-reported Caucasian donors included about 84% of the 398 genotyped donors. The study aimed to test whether signatures of past pathogen exposure could be identified by cataloging public T cell receptors. The study profiled the T cell repertoires of about 720 subjects by immunosequencing and related them to cytomegalovirus serostatus. Besides the first cohort of 666 subjects, a separate validation cohort made up of 95 to 150 different subjects was used. To predict cytomegalovirus infection status, the study combined high-throughput TCR immunosequencing, statistical association of individual TCRs with disease status, and machine learning. A later analysis re-examined previously published TCR beta repertoires from just over 650 donors and added high-resolution HLA genotyping to investigate patterns of TCR occurrence. The later analysis used no new phenotypic data to find candidate immune exposures, relying instead on TCR beta sequences and their occurrence across donors. An earlier analysis of 587 of the donors used high-throughput TCR beta sequencing to judge whether each TCR beta V gene segment behaved as functional or pseudogenic. Donor age, sex, ethnicity and CMV serostatus were collected together with the repertoire data. A later genetic analysis used genome-wide SNP genotypes for 398 of the 666 donors, treating that subset as a discovery cohort. All discovery cohort repertoires had been generated on a single sequencing platform. HLA typing covered class I and class II loci at four-digit resolution. The number of typed donors differed by locus: about 620-640 for A, B, C, DRB1 and DQB1; 522 for DQA1; 606 for DPA1; and some 430 for DPB1. Roughly 5 DR-DQ haplotypes were handled as single units for association and clustering, since linkage in the cohort was strong. On average, 235,054 unique TCR beta nucleotide sequences were sequenced per donor among a few hundred genotyped donors of the cohort, with 15% to 20% of those sequences being non-productive. Results the study describes overall, beyond this receptor: In a later analysis, several top co-occurrence clusters were reported to appear linked to parvovirus B19, influenza, CMV and Epstein-Barr virus. Some IMGT-functional V segments, including TRBV6-2 and TRBV6-3, could not be told apart with the 87-base-pair reads, so those segments were excluded. Correlated functional status among segregating V segments might reflect linkage disequilibrium, but an unknown experimental factor could not be ruled out. An earlier analysis of approximately 500 of the donors showed that most TCR beta V segments appeared in productive rearrangements either about 87% or about 30% of the time, which broadly matched IMGT annotations. In this cohort, only TCR beta chains were sequenced, and detectable features were limited by the absence of alpha or paired-chain data. Seventeen rarely observed V segments, including chromosome 9 orphons, were excluded from the earlier analysis of 550 to 700 of the donors because counts were too low. Strong co-occurrence of HLA alleles, especially DR and DQ, made assigning TCR associations to individual alleles difficult. According to a later analysis, TCR association rates differed among HLA loci, with DRB1 alleles showing the most associated TCRs and HLA-C alleles showing the fewest. CMV serostatus was the only immune exposure information available for the cohort. According to a later analysis, most CMV-associated TCR beta chains appeared to be HLA-restricted, and the HLA associations seemed to be driven largely by CMV exposure. While some public TCRs were present in many individuals, most TCR sequences turned up only very rarely across donors. A later genetic analysis reported fewer N-insertions in productive TCRs among donors in an Asian-associated ancestry cluster than the approximately 700-donor mean. Roughly uniform sequencing depth across donors was assumed in presence/absence analyses, although this assumption may not hold. In both the original and validation cohorts, the classifier was reported to diagnose cytomegalovirus status with high specificity and sensitivity. A cluster of highly shared sequence variants was judged likely to be a technical artifact of the sequencing pipeline. A few of the identified cytomegalovirus-associated TCR beta chains were confirmed in vitro to be specific for cytomegalovirus antigens. A later genetic analysis associated a missense DCLRE1C variant with V-gene and J-gene trimming of TCR beta chains, and an independent cohort replicated the association. The study gave a list of around 170 TCR beta chains associated with cytomegalovirus. A further reported finding was that TCR beta sequences accurately predicted the HLA-A and HLA-B alleles for most subjects in the first cohort. In a later analysis, over 15,000 TCR beta sequences were associated with specific HLA alleles at a false discovery rate of 0.05. It was suggested by the authors that the approach could potentially be generalized to other disease states and immunological phenotypes. A later analysis found that HLA-associated TCR beta chains were more clonally expanded and had lower generation probabilities than equally common non-associated chains. Because some donors lacked HLA typing at each locus, the association tests relied only on the typed subset.

Worth noting for this clone: Its cognate antigen has yet to be identified. Per-nucleotide qualities are absent, and no much larger clonotype sits a single base away.

The cohort comprised 670 or so healthy bone marrow donors. At the time of sampling, every cohort member was nominally healthy, though immune exposures that went unrecorded were likely present. The donor was CMV seropositive and belonged to the group of 250 to 350 seropositive cohort members. Every donor gave a peripheral blood sample, and the peripheral blood mononuclear cells from that sample were used for TCR beta sequencing. The Qiagen DNeasy Blood Extraction Kit was used to extract genomic DNA from the blood cell samples. CDR1 and CDR2, looked up from the germline V gene, are SGHRS and YFSETQ. V loses 4 bases of germline sequence and J loses 1 base, and the interval between the two ends is 11 bases. Taken from cysteine to phenylalanine, the CDR3 has 14 residues. The only DNA kept is the CDR3, 42 bases in frame from the first base. Preparation of the library involved the immunoSEQ multiplex PCR assay. The multiplex PCR relied on a mix of 60 forward primers for TCR Vbeta segments and 13 reverse primers for TCR Jbeta segments. Amplification of the CDR3 region of rearranged TCR beta genes was performed with a multiplex PCR assay on genomic DNA. The amplified TCR beta libraries were sequenced on the Illumina HiSeq System as 87-base-pair reads. The source study handled its data this way. Across the 670 or so repertoires, a later analysis counted roughly 77 million unique TCR beta chains, some 11 million of which were shared by at least two donors. Raw reads were error-corrected and collapsed into unique sequences with a nearest-neighbor algorithm that merged closely related sequences to remove PCR and sequencing errors. V, D and J gene segments were assigned by aligning CDR3 sequences to IMGT reference sequences. Each retained sequence needed at least a six-nucleotide match to both a V gene segment and a J gene segment. Rearrangements were classified as productive when the CDR3 lacked stop codons and remained in frame with V and J, and all other rearrangements were classified as non-productive. Following IMGT convention, CDR3 was defined as the stretch from the second conserved V-encoded cysteine up to the conserved J-encoded phenylalanine. Sequences without an unambiguous match to a single V gene segment were excluded from the earlier analysis of a few hundred of the donors. In an earlier analysis of roughly 600 of the donors, a V segment was called functional when productive rearrangements were above 56.7%, and segregating when the standard deviation between donors exceeded 5%. To diagnose cytomegalovirus status from the catalog of TCR beta chain sequences, a statistical classification framework was built. In a later analysis, TCR nucleotide sequences were compared against IMGT/GENE-DB human TR gene sequences so that V and J genes could be assigned. Using the TCRdist pipeline, a later analysis assigned CDR3 sequences along with most-parsimonious VDJ recombination scenarios. In a later analysis, every TCR beta chain was defined by the combination of its CDR3 amino acid sequence and its V-gene family, and reads without a unique V-gene family were dropped. A later analysis removed several hundred highly shared, low-generation-probability nucleotide sequences to deal with suspected cross-contamination and a sequencing artifact. For each public chain, a later analysis derived a clonal expansion index from normalized ranks of inferred template counts within each repertoire. In a later analysis, generation probabilities were computed using a VDJ recombination model fitted to out-of-frame rearrangements, and the results were checked against IGoR. In a later analysis, hypergeometric tests were used to score TCR-TCR, TCR-HLA and TCR-CMV co-occurrence, with a repertoire-size bias correction applied to TCR pairs. To estimate false discovery rates, a later analysis permuted the HLA or CMV assignments 20 times. In a later analysis, co-occurring TCRs were grouped using DBSCAN, with TCRdist sequence similarity added in when clustering inside HLA-allele-positive subsets. Repertoires with fewer than 30,000 or more than 120,000 public chains, plus five repertoires with anomalous nucleotide sharing, were excluded from co-occurrence clustering. TCRdb holds this immuneACCESS table with in-frame rearrangements only. Some clones are missing; in checked studies, unresolved V genes explain under half, and the rest has no known cause. V, J and clone size are those of that table, while D and trimming were read from the DNA. This sample is represented by 130,000 to 150,000 clones; roughly three quarters of them were singletons. The top ten hold around 7% of the sample.

Sequenced: PBMCs. This clonotype originated in a woman aged 35 to 49 in good health and CMV-seropositive. The rearranged segments are TRBV5-1 and TRBJ1-1; TRBD1 could be the D gene, as 6 bases match. The DNA sequence is as follows: TGCGCCAGCAGCCAAAGACAGGAGAACACTGAAGCTTTCTTT. The encoded protein is CASSQRQENTEAFF.